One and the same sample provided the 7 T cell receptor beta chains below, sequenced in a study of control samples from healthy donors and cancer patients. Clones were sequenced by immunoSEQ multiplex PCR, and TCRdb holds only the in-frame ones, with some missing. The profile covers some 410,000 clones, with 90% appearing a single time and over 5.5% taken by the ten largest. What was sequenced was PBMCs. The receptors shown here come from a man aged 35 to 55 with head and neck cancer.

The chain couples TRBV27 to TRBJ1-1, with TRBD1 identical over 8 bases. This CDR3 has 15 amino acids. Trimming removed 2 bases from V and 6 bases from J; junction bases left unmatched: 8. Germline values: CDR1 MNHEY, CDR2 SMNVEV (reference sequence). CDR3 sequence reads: CASSLSFRQGSEAFF. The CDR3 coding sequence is TGTGCCAGCAGTTTAAGTTTTCGACAGGGGTCTGAAGCTTTCTTT.

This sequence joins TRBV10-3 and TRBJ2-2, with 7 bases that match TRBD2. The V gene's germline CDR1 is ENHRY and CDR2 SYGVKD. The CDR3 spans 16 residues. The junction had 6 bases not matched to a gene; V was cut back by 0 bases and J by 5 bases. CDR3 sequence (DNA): TGTGCCATCAGTGAGTCTTCTAGCGGAGAGACCGGGGAGCTGTTTTTT. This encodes CAISESSSGETGELFF.

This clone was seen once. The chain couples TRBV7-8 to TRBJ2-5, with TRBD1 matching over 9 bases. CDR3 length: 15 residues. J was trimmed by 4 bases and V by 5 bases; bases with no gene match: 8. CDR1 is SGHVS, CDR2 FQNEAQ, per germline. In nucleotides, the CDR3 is TGTGCCAGCAGCGTCGGGACAGGGAGAAGAGAGACCCAGTACTTC. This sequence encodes CASSVGTGRRETQYF.

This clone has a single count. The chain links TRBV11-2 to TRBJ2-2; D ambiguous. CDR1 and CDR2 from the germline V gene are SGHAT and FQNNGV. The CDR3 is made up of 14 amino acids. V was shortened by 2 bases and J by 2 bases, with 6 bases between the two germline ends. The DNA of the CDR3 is TGTGCCAGCAGCTTAAGCCAAAACACCGGGGAGCTGTTTTTT. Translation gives CASSLSQNTGELFF.

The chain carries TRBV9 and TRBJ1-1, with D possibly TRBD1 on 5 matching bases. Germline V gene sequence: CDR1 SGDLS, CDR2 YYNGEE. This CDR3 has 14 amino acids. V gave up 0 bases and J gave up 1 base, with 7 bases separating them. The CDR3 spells CASSVGDRNTEAFF. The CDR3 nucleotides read TGTGCCAGCAGCGTAGGGGACCGGAACACTGAAGCTTTCTTT.

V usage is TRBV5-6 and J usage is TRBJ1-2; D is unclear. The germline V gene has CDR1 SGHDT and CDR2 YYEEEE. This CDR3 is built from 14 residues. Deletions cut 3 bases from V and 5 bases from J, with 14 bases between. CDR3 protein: CASSSLGGSYGYTF. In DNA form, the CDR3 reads TGTGCCAGCAGCTCTCTCGGAGGGAGTTATGGCTACACCTTC.

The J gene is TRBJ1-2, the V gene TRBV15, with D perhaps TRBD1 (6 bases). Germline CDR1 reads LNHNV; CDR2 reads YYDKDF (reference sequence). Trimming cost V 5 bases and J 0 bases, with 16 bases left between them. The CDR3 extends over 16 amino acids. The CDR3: CATSGDLDSPNYGYTF. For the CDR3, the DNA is TGTGCCACCAGCGGGGACCTGGACAGTCCTAACTATGGCTACACCTTC.